The present T cell receptor (beta chain) was sequenced within a study of blood T cell repertoires in COVID-19. Study-level background: The United States, Italy and Spain were the sources of the acute and convalescent COVID-19 samples. T cells, B-cell-depleted T cells, or PBMCs supplied cDNA or gDNA.

Original processing methods: Amplifying reference gene primers gave estimates of nucleated cell counts. TCRdb's table, derived via immunoSEQ multiplex PCR, lists solely in-frame clones and lacks some. D and trimming come from the DNA, and the V and J calls and clone size come from that table. The data show 150,000 to 200,000 clones, 89% seen once. Points on this clone: Compared with germline, one end of the junction differs, possibly owing to a read error.

The CDR3 spans 15 residues. Germline CDR1 KGHSH, CDR2 LQKENI. The sample was peripheral blood. This chain links TRBV18 with TRBJ1-2; a possible D gene is TRBD1 (6 bases). This receptor was identified in a man between 18 and 35 years old who had recovered from COVID-19. The CDR3 loop reads CASSPREGDVYGYTF. CDR3 nucleotides: TGTGCCAGCTCGCCACGTGAGGGGGACGTTTATGGCTACACCTTC.